One T cell receptor beta chain is described in this entry. The antigen it binds to is not known. Nothing much larger sits one base from this clone, and base qualities are not available. The CDR3 regions of human TCRbeta chains were analyzed by immunosequencing. The published analysis was carried out like this. Repertoire TCRs were matched against a reference library of SARS-CoV-2-specific TCRs generated with the MIRA antigen-specificity platform. Breadth meant the fraction of unique TCRs that were SARS-CoV-2-associated, whereas depth meant the fraction of total T cells that were SARS-CoV-2-associated. Using the MIRA data, each spike-specific TCR was assigned both to the spike region to which the TCR was reactive and to a CD4 or CD8 class. Log10-transformed breadth and depth values were compared by one-way ANOVA with Sidak's multiple comparisons tests. This is the immuneACCESS table as TCRdb keeps it, with only in-frame sequences that have V and J called. A part of the clones is gone; compared with another copy, unresolved V genes explain less than half, and the rest is unexplained. The V and J calls and clone size come from that table; D and trimming were worked out from the DNA. The sample includes about 170,000 clones, with roughly nine tenths observed a single time. The ten largest clones take up 2.5% to 3% of the sample.

The V end gives up 4 bases and the J end 3 bases, leaving 9 bases in the junction not matched to a gene. CDR1 and CDR2, per the germline V gene, are MNHNS and SASEGT. The CDR3, cysteine through phenylalanine, is 17 amino acids long. Here the CDR3 DNA is all that survives: 51 bases in frame from base 1. The data are from a study of T cell responses to AZD1222 COVID-19 vaccine (dated by TCRdb to the early 2020s). As for the study more broadly: AZD1222 recipients whose second dose came at about 4 weeks and those whose second dose came at about 12 weeks were combined into one group, since spike-specific TCR depth and breadth did not differ between the two schedules. A total of 233 trial participants underwent TCR sequencing, of whom about 210 received two doses of AZD1222 and around 26 received two doses of the MenACWY control vaccine. Trial participants were enrolled by age into 18-55, 56-69 and 70-plus year subgroups, with roughly 160, 29 and 62 TCR-sequenced participants respectively. On the study overall, not on this receptor specifically: Conclusions about previously exposed vaccinees are limited, since just six AZD1222 recipients were seropositive for SARS-CoV-2 at baseline. Because no day 14 peak-response samples were available, the repertoires could be characterized only after the peak T cell response. In the small 56-69-year group, the increase in depth fell short of significance, most likely because of low power. Reportedly, almost half of the unique spike-specific TCRs recognized epitopes lying outside the regions that are mutated in the B.1.351 and B.1.1.7 variants. After two AZD1222 doses, spike-specific TCR breadth and depth were significantly higher than at day 0 and than in MenACWY recipients. The vaccine-associated CD4 TCRs covered the entire spike protein, and the dominant responses fell in regions 160-218 and 743-854. Most participants were white British and females outnumbered males, and the authors suggested that clonal diversity may have been underestimated.

The time point label here, explained by the study, means: baseline before first vaccination. The vaccinee samples were drawn from two UK trials, COV001 and COV002, one of which was a single-blind randomized controlled phase 2/3 trial testing AZD1222 (ChAdOx1 nCoV-19) in healthy adults. For TCRbeta chain sequencing, PBMC samples were collected from trial participants at day 0 and at day 28 after the second dose. This receptor was obtained from an adult in good health. Recombination linked TRBV6-1 to TRBJ1-5; 10 bases in between match TRBD1. Sequencing used peripheral blood, obtained on day 0 of AZD1222 vaccination. CDR3 sequence: CASSGSPGTGANQPQHF. The DNA sequence follows: TGTGCCAGCAGTGGGAGTCCCGGGACAGGGGCCAATCAGCCCCAGCATTTT.